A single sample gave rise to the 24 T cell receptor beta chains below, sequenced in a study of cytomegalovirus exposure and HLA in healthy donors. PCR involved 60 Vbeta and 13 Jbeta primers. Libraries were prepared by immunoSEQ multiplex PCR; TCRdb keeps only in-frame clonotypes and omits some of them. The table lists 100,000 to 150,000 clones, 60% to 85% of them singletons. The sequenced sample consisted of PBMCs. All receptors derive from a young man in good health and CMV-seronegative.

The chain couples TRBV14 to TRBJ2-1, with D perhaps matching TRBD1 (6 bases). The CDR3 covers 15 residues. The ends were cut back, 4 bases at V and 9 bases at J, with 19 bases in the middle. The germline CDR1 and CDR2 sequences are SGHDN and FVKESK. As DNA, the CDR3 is TGTGCCAGCAGCCTAATGGGGTCGAGGGACACTGAGCAGTTCTTC. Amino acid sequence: CASSLMGSRDTEQFF.

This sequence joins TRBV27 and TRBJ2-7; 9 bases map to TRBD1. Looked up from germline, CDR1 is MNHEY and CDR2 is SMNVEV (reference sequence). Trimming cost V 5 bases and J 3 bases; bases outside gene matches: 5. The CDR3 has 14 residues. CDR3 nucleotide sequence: TGTGCCAGCAGTCGGACAGGGGACGGCTACGAGCAGTACTTC. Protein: CASSRTGDGYEQYF.

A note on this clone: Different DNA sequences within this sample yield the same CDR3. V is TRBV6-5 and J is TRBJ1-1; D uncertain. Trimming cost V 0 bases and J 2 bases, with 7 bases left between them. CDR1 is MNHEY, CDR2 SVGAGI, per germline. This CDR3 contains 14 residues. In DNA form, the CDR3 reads TGTGCCAGCAGTTACTCGAGAGTAAACACTGAAGCTTTCTTT. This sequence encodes CASSYSRVNTEAFF.

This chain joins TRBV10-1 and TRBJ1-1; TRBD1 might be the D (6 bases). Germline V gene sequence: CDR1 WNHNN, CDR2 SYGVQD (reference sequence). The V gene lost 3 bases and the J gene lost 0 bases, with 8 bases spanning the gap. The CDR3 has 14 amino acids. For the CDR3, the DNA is TGCGCCAGCAGTGAAGGGGACATGAACACTGAAGCTTTCTTT. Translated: CASSEGDMNTEAFF.

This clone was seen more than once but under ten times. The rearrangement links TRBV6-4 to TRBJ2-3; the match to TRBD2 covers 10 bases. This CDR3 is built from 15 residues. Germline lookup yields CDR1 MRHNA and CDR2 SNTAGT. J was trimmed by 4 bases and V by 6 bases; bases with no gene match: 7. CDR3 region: CASSLAGGPADTQYF. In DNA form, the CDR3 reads TGTGCCAGCAGCTTAGCGGGGGGCCCAGCAGATACGCAGTATTTT.

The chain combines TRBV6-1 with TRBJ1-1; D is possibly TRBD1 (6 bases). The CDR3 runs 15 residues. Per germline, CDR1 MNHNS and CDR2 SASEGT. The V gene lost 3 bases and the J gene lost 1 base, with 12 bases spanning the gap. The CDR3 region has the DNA TGTGCCAGCAGTGATTCTTGGACAGAGAACACTGAAGCTTTCTTT. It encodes CASSDSWTENTEAFF.

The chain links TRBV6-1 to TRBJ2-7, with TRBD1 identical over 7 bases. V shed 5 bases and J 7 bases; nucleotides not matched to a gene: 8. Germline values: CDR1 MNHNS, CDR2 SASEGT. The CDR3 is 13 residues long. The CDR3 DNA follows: TGTGCCAGCAGTTATACCGACAGGGTGGAGCAGTACTTC. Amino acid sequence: CASSYTDRVEQYF.

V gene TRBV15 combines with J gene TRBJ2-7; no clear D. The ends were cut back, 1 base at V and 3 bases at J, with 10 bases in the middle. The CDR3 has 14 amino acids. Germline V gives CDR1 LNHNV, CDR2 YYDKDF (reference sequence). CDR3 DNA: TGTGCCACCAGCAGAGGAGCTACAGACTACGAGCAGTACTTC. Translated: CATSRGATDYEQYF.

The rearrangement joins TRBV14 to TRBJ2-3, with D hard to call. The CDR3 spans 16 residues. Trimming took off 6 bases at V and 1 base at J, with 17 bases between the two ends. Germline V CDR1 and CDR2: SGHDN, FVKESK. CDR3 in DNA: TGTGCCAGCAGACGATACTACCACCACCGCACAGATACGCAGTATTTT. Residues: CASRRYYHHRTDTQYF.

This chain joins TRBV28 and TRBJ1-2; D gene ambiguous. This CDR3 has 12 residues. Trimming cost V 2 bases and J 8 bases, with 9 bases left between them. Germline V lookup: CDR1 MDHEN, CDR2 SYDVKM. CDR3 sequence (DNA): TGTGCCAGCAGTTTAGAGGTGCGCGGCTACACCTTC. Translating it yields CASSLEVRGYTF.

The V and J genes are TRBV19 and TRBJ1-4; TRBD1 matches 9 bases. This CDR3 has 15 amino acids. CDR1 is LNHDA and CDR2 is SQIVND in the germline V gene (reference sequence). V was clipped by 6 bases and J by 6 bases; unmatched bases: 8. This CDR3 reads CASSPRQGGYEKLFF. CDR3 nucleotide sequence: TGTGCCAGTAGCCCTAGACAGGGGGGATATGAAAAACTGTTTTTT. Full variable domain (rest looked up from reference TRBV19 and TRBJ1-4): DGGITQSPKYLFRKEGQNVTLSCEQNLNHDAMYWYRQDPGQGLRLIYYSQIVNDFQKGDIAEGYSVSREKKESFPLTVTSAQKNPTAFYLCASSPRQGGYEKLFFGSGTQLSVL.

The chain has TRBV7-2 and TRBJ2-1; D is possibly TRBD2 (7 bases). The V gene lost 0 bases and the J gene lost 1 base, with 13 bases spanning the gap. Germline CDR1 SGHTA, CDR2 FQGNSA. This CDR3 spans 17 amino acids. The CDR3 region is CASSLATGLVSYNEQFF. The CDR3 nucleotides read TGTGCCAGCAGCTTAGCGACAGGACTAGTATCCTACAATGAGCAGTTCTTC.

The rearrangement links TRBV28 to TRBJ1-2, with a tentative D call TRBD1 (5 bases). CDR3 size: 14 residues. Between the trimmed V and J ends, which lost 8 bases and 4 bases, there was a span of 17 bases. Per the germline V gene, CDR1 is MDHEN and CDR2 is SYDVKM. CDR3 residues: CASGQSLGLYGYTF. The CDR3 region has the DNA TGTGCCAGCGGACAATCTCTGGGGCTCTATGGCTACACCTTC.

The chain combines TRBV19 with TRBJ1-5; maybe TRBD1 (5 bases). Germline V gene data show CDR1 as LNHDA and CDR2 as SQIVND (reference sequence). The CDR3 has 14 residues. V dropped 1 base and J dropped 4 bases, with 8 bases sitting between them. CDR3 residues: CASSIVGDNQPQHF. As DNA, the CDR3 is TGTGCCAGTAGTATAGTAGGGGATAATCAGCCCCAGCATTTT.

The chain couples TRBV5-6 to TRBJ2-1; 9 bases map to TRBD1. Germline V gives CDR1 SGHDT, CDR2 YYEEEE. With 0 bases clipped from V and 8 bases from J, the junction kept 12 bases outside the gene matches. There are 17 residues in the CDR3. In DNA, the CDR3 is TGTGCCAGCAGCTTGGTAGGGGGACAGGGAGAGGGTGATGAGCAGTTCTTC. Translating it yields CASSLVGGQGEGDEQFF. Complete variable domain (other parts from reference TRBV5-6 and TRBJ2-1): DAGVTQSPTHLIKTRGQQVTLRCSPKSGHDTVSWYQQALGQGPQFIFQYYEEEERQRGNFPDRFSGHQFPNYSSELNVNALLLGDSALYLCASSLVGGQGEGDEQFFGPGTRLTVL.

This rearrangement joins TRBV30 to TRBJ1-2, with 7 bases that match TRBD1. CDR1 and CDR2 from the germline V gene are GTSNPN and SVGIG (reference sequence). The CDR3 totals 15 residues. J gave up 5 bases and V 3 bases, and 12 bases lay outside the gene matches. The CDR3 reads CAWSEKGQDRYGYTF. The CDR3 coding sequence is TGTGCCTGGAGCGAAAAAGGACAGGATCGTTATGGCTACACCTTC.

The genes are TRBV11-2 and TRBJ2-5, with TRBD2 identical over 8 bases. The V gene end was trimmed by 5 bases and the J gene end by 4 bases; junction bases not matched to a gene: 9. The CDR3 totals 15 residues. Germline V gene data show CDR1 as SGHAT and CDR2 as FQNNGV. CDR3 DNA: TGTGCCAGCAGCCTCGGCGGGAGGAGGGGAGAGACCCAGTACTTC. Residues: CASSLGGRRGETQYF.

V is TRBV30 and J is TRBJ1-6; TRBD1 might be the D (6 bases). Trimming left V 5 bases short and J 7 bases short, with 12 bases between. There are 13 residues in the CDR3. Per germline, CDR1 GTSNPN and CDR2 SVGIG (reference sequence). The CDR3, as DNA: TGTGCCTGGGAGGGAGGGGGGAATTCACCCCTCCACTTT. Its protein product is CAWEGGGNSPLHF.

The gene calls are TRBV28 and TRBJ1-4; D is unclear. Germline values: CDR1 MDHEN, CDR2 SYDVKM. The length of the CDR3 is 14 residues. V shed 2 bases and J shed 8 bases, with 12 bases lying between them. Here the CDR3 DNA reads TGTGCCAGCAGTTTAACAGATGCCCGAGAAAAACTGTTTTTT. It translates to CASSLTDAREKLFF.

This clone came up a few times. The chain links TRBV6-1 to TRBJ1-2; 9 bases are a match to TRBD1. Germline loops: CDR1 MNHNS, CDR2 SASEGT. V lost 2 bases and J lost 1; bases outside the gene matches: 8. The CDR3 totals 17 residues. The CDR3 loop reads CASSERRTGVFNYGYTF. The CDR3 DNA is TGTGCCAGCAGTGAACGTAGGACAGGGGTATTTAACTATGGCTACACCTTC.

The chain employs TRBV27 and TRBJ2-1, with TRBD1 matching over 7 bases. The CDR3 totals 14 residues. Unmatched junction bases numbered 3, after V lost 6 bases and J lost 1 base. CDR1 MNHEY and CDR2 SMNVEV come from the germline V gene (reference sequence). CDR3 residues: CASSGQASYNEQFF. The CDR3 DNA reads TGTGCCAGCAGCGGACAGGCTTCCTACAATGAGCAGTTCTTC.

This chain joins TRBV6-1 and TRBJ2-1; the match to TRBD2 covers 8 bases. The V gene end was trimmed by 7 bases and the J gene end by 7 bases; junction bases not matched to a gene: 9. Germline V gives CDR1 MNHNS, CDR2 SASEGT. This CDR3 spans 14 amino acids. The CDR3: CASNPAGDRNEQFF. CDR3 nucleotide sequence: TGTGCCAGCAATCCAGCGGGAGATAGGAATGAGCAGTTCTTC.

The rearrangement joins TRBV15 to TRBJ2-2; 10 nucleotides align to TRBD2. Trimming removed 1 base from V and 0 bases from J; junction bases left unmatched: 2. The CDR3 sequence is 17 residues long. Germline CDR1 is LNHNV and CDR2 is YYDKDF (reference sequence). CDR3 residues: CATSRASGGTNTGELFF. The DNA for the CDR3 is TGTGCCACCAGCAGAGCTAGCGGGGGCACGAACACCGGGGAGCTGTTTTTT.

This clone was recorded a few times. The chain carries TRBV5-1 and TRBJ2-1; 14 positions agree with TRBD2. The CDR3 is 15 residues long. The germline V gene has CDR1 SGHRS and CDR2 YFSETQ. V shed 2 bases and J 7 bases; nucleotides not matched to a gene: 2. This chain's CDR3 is CASSLGLAGGNEQFF. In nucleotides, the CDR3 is TGCGCCAGCAGCTTAGGACTAGCGGGAGGAAATGAGCAGTTCTTC.